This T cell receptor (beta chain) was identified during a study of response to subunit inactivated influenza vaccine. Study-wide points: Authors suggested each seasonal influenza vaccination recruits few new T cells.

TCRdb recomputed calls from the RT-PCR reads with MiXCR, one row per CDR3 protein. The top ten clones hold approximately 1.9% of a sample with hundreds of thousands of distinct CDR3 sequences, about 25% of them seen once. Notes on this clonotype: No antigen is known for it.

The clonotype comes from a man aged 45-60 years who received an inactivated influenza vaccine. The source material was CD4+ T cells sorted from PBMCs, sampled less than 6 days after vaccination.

The CDR3 coding sequence is TGTGCCAGCAGTTTGATAGGAGTTACCAACAATGAGCAGTTCTTC. It is translated as CASSLIGVTNNEQFF. The chain is built from TRBV28 and TRBJ2-1; D is undetermined. V gave up 3 bases and J gave up 5 bases, with 14 bases separating them. CDR1 MDHEN and CDR2 SYDVKM come from the germline V gene. This CDR3 is 15 amino acids long.